This TCR beta chain was found in a study of glioma-infiltrating T cells after dendritic cell vaccination. About the research overall: Patients had newly diagnosed or recurrent glioblastoma and received dendritic cell vaccines. Treatment, given 2003 to 2012, was autologous tumor lysate-pulsed dendritic cell vaccination. Findings of the study overall: Estimated pretreatment TIL content predicted outcome after dendritic cell vaccination.

The PCR used 60 V beta and 13 J beta primers. TCRdb's copy holds only in-frame clones and misses some; the assay was immunoSEQ multiplex PCR. This table holds about 90,000 clones, more than 70% found once. The V gene lost 3 bases and the J gene lost 0 bases, with 17 bases spanning the gap. The CDR3 consists of 17 residues. Germline-derived CDR1 and CDR2 are SGHRS and YFSETQ. In the case of this clone: What it binds is unknown.

This chain connects TRBV5-1 to TRBJ2-3; perhaps TRBD1 as D (5 bases). The sequence was collected from a human donor with glioblastoma. Here the sequenced sample was blood, taken before dendritic cell vaccination. The CDR3 DNA sequence: TGCGCCAGCAGCTCCCCAAGGGGCGTTAAAAGCACAGATACGCAGTATTTT. Protein sequence: CASSSPRGVKSTDTQYF.